The source of this TCR beta chain is a study of blood T cell repertoires in COVID-19. Turning to the study itself: Samples taken during acute and convalescent COVID-19 were collected in the United States, Italy and Spain. The analysed material was cDNA or gDNA that came from T cells, B-cell-depleted T cells, or PBMCs.

Trimming cost V 3 bases and J 7 bases, with 15 bases left between them. Germline assignment: CDR1 MDHEN and CDR2 SYDVKM. This CDR3 contains 14 residues. Here immunoSEQ multiplex PCR was the method, and the copy in TCRdb shows in-frame clones only, minus some. Found here are 110,000 or so clones, around 85% of them singletons; the top ten hold about 1.4%. The V and J genes are TRBV28 and TRBJ2-5, with a possible D match to TRBD2 (7 bases). The sequenced sample was peripheral blood. This receptor was obtained from a man aged 45-65 years with acute or convalescent COVID-19. The CDR3 nucleotides are TGTGCCAGCAGTTTGGGGGGGGCTAAAGGGACCCAGTACTTC. As protein: CASSLGGAKGTQYF. The variable domain in full, completed from reference TRBV28 and TRBJ2-5, reads DVKVTQSSRYLVKRTGEKVFLECVQDMDHENMFWYRQDPGLGLRLIYFSYDVKMKEKGDIPEGYSVSREKKERFSLILESASTNQTSMYLCASSLGGAKGTQYFGPGTRLLVL.